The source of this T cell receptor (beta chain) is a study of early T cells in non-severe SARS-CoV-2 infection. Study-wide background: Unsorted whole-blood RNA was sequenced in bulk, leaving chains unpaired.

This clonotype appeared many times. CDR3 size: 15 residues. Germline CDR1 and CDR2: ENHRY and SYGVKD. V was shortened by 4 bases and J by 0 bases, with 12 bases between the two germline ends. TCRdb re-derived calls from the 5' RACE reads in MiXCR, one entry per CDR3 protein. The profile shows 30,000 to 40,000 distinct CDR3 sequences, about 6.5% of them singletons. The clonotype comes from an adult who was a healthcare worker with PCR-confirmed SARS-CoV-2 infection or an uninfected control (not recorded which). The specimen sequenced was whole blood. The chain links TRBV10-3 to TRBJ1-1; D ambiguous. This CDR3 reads CAISAAAAVNTEAFF. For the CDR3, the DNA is TGTGCCATCAGTGCGGCGGCAGCTGTGAACACTGAAGCTTTCTTT.